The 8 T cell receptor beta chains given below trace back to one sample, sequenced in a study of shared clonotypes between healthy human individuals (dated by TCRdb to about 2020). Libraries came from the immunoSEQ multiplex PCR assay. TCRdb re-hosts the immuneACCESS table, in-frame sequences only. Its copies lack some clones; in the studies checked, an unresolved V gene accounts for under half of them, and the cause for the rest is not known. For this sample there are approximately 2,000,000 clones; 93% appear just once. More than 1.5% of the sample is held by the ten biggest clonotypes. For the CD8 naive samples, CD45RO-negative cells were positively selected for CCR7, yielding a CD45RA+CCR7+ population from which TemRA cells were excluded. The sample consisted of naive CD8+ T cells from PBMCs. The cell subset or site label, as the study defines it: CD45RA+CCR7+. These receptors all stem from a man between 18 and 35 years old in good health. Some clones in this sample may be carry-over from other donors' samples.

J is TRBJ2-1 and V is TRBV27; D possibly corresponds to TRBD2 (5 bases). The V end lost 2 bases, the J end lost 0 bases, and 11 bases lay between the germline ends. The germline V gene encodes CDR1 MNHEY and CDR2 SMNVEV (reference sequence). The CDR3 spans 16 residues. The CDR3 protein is CASSLDTGSSYNEQFF. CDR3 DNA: TGTGCCAGCAGTTTAGATACGGGGAGCTCCTACAATGAGCAGTTCTTC.

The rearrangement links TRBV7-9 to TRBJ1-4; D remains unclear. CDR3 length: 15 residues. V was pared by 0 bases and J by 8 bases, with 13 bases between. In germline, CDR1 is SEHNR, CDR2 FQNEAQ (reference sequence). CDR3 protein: CASSLASGFGEKLFF. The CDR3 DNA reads TGTGCCAGCAGCTTAGCGTCAGGATTCGGAGAAAAACTGTTTTTT.

The CDR3 is CATAGGIETQYF. The CDR3, as DNA: TGTGCCACCGCTGGGGGGATTGAGACCCAGTACTTC. The genes are TRBV19 and TRBJ2-5; D might be TRBD2 (6 bases). Germline values: CDR1 LNHDA, CDR2 SQIVND (reference sequence). The CDR3 is made up of 12 amino acids. V lost 10 bases to trimming and J lost 5 bases, with 14 bases between them.

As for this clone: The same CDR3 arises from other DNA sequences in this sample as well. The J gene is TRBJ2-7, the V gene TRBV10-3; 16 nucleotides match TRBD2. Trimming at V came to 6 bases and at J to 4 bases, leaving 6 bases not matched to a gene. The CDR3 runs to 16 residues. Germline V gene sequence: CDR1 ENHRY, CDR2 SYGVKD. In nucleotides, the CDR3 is TGTGCCATCAGCGGGGGACTAGCGGGAGGGCCATACGAGCAGTACTTC. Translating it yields CAISGGLAGGPYEQYF.

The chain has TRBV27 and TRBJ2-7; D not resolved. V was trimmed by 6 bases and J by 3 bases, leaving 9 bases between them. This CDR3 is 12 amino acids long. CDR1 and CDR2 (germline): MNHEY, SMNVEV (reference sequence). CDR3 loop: CASSPVGYEQYF. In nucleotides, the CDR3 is TGTGCCAGCAGCCCAGTTGGCTACGAGCAGTACTTC.

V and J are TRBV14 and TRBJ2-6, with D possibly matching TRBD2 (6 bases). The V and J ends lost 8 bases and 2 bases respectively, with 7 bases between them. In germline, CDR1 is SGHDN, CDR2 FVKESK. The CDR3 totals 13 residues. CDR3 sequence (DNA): TGTGCCAGCCTAGCGACTGGGGCCAACGTCCTGACTTTC. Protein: CASLATGANVLTF.

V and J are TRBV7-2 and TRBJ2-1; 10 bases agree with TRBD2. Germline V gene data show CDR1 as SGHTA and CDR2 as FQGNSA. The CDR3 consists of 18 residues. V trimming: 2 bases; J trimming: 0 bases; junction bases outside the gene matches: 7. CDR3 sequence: CASSLNSGRLRSYNEQFF. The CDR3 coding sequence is TGTGCCAGCAGCTTAAATAGCGGGAGGCTCCGCTCCTACAATGAGCAGTTCTTC. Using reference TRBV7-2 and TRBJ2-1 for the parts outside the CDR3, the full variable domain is GAGVSQSPSNKVTEKGKDVELRCDPISGHTALYWYRQSLGQGLEFLIYFQGNSAPDKSGLPSDRFSAERTGGSVSTLTIQRTQQEDSAVYLCASSLNSGRLRSYNEQFFGPGTRLTVL.

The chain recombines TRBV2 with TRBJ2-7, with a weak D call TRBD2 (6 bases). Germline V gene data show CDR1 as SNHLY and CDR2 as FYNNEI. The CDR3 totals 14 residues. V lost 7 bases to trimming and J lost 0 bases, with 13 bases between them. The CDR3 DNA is TGTGCCAGCAAGGGAGCGGGCATCTCCTACGAGCAGTACTTC. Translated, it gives CASKGAGISYEQYF.